Presented here are 20 T cell receptor beta chains from one specimen sequenced in a study of patients and donors after allogeneic stem cell transplantation. TCRdb redid the calling of the RT-PCR reads with MiXCR, one entry per CDR3 protein. The sample shows 150,000 or so distinct CDR3 sequences, roughly 24% of them seen only once. Sequenced: blood, either unsorted or a sorted T cell fraction (not recorded which). The receptors shown here come from a human donor who was either an allogeneic HSCT recipient or a stem cell or donor lymphocyte infusion donor (not recorded which). It is not recorded whose cells these are; they may come from a transplant donor.

This clonotype was seen at least ten times. The V gene is TRBV29-1, the J gene TRBJ1-3; TRBD1 matches 7 bases. With V trimmed by 8 bases and J by 3 bases, 13 bases remained unmatched. Germline assignment: CDR1 SQVTM and CDR2 ANQGSEA. The CDR3 runs to 15 residues. DNA for the CDR3: TGCAGCCTGAGGGGGCAGGGCGTAAATGGAAACACCATATATTTT. Protein: CSLRGQGVNGNTIYF.

The table lists this clonotype with a few counts. The chain has TRBV3-1 and TRBJ1-1; TRBD1 might be the D (5 bases). This CDR3 has 14 amino acids. Trimming took off 2 bases at V and 8 bases at J, with 15 bases between the two ends. The germline CDR1 and CDR2 sequences are LGHDT and YNNKEL (reference sequence). This CDR3 is CASSQRGEGREAFF. In nucleotides, the CDR3 is TGTGCCAGCAGCCAAAGGGGTGAAGGACGGGAAGCTTTCTTT.

V is TRBV10-3 and J is TRBJ2-5; TRBD1 might be the D (6 bases). V was clipped by 3 bases and J by 4 bases, with 12 bases between them. Germline V gene lookup returns CDR1 ENHRY and CDR2 SYGVKD. The CDR3 runs 14 residues. The CDR3 bases are TGTGCCATCAGTGATGGTCTCAGGGGAGAGACCCAGTACTTC. Its protein is CAISDGLRGETQYF.

The chain links TRBV15 to TRBJ1-4, with 9 bases lining up with TRBD1. The germline gives CDR1 LNHNV, CDR2 YYDKDF (reference sequence). The V segment lost 0 bases and the J segment 7 bases; nucleotides outside the gene matches: 6. The CDR3 is 16 residues long. The DNA of the CDR3 is TGTGCCACCAGCAGAGAGTCATGGGGACAGGGTGAAAAACTGTTTTTT. Encoded protein: CATSRESWGQGEKLFF.

This clonotype appeared a few times. V is TRBV21-1 and J is TRBJ1-2. TRBV21-1 is designated a pseudogene. The CDR3 is 13 residues long. In DNA form, the CDR3 reads TGTGCCAGCAGCAGGAGGCCGTTCTATGGCTACACCTTC. Its translation is CASSRRPFYGYTF.

This clonotype was recorded a few times. The rearrangement joins TRBV9 to TRBJ2-1; tentatively, D is TRBD2 (6 bases). This CDR3 is 17 amino acids long. The V end was cut by 4 bases, the J end by 9 bases, with 26 bases between. From germline, CDR1 is SGDLS and CDR2 YYNGEE. CDR3 bases: TGTGCCAGCAGCCCCTCCCCCGGAGGGCCGTTCGTGATTGAGCAGTTCTTC. It translates to CASSPSPGGPFVIEQFF.

This sequence joins TRBV12-3 or TRBV12-4 and TRBJ2-5, with 10 bases aligning to TRBD2. This CDR3 contains 15 residues. Losses at the gene ends were 4 bases for V and 1 base for J; bases not matched to a gene: 3. CDR3 region: CASSYGTSAQETQYF. CDR3 in DNA: TGTGCCAGCAGTTACGGGACTAGCGCCCAAGAGACCCAGTACTTC.

The V gene is TRBV20-1, the J gene TRBJ2-1; possibly TRBD1 for D (5 bases). The CDR3 is 14 amino acids. Germline V gene data show CDR1 as DFQATT and CDR2 as SNEGSKA (reference sequence). The V and J ends lost 3 bases and 0 bases respectively, with 9 bases between them. The chain's CDR3 is CSASGASSYNEQFF. CDR3 sequence (DNA): TGCAGTGCTAGTGGGGCAAGCTCCTACAATGAGCAGTTCTTC.

The chain links TRBV30 to TRBJ1-4; the D is unclear. V was clipped by 4 bases and J by 8 bases, with 17 bases between them. CDR1 and CDR2 (germline): GTSNPN, SVGIG (reference sequence). This CDR3 has 14 residues. The CDR3 DNA reads as TGTGCCTGGACCGGCGGGCCCACAGCAGAAAAACTGTTTTTT. Its translation is CAWTGGPTAEKLFF.

This clonotype was observed a few times. The CDR3 sequence is CSPRPGTGVMNTEAFF. CDR3 coding DNA: TGCAGCCCACGGCCCGGGACAGGGGTAATGAACACTGAAGCTTTCTTT. The chain has TRBV29-1 and TRBJ1-1, with 10 bases that match TRBD1. Germline lookup yields CDR1 SQVTM and CDR2 ANQGSEA. This CDR3 spans 16 amino acids. J gave up 0 bases and V 8 bases, and 12 bases lay outside the gene matches.

CDR3: CASSELGQESYNEQFF. CDR3 bases: TGTGCCAGCAGTGAACTCGGACAGGAGTCCTACAATGAGCAGTTCTTC. The chain is built from TRBV25-1 and TRBJ2-1, with TRBD1 matching over 7 bases. V was pared by 2 bases and J by 1 base, with 5 bases of the junction left unmatched. The CDR3 covers 16 residues. Looked up from germline, CDR1 is MGHDK and CDR2 is SYGVNS.

The CDR3 protein is CASSAGTDGKDTQYF. CDR3 nucleotide sequence: TGTGCCAGCAGCGCCGGGACAGATGGGAAGGATACGCAGTATTTT. The chain has TRBV9 and TRBJ2-3, with 7 bases aligning to TRBD1. Trimming removed 3 bases from V and 6 bases from J; junction bases left unmatched: 10. Germline assignment: CDR1 SGDLS and CDR2 YYNGEE. This CDR3 spans 15 amino acids.

The table lists this clonotype with many counts. The chain employs TRBV12-3 or TRBV12-4 and TRBJ1-1, with D possibly TRBD1 on 5 matching bases. V lost 6 bases, J lost 1 base, and 15 bases lay in between. There are 15 residues in the CDR3. CDR3 region: CASSSLRGTNTEAFF. DNA for the CDR3: TGTGCCAGCAGCTCCCTCCGGGGGACGAACACTGAAGCTTTCTTT.

The chain couples TRBV5-6 to TRBJ2-1; 11 bases agree with TRBD2. Germline trimming cut 4 bases from V and 5 bases from J; bases unmatched to any gene: 5. CDR1 is SGHDT and CDR2 is YYEEEE in the germline V gene. The length of the CDR3 is 15 residues. CDR3 sequence reads: CASSKRLAGNNEQFF. The CDR3 DNA is TGTGCCAGCAGCAAAAGACTAGCGGGGAACAATGAGCAGTTCTTC.

This clonotype turned up a few times. The chain couples TRBV4-2 to TRBJ2-7; 7 bases map to TRBD2. Germline CDR1 LGHNA, CDR2 YNFKEQ. This CDR3 spans 18 amino acids. J was trimmed by 2 bases and V by 0 bases; bases with no gene match: 13. As DNA, the CDR3 is TGTGCCAGCAGCCAAGATGGTGCTAGCGGTCCCAAACCCTACGAGCAGTACTTC. This sequence encodes CASSQDGASGPKPYEQYF.

The V and J genes are TRBV7-3 and TRBJ1-1; D is unresolved. CDR3 length: 13 amino acids. Germline V gene data show CDR1 as SGHTA and CDR2 as FQGTGA. The V end lost 2 bases, the J end lost 4 bases, and 8 bases lay between the germline ends. Written as DNA, the CDR3 is TGTGCCAGCAGCTTACAGGCCAGCACTGAAGCTTTCTTT. Its translation: CASSLQASTEAFF.

This clonotype appeared a few times. The chain joins TRBV12-3 or TRBV12-4 to TRBJ2-5; D possibly corresponds to TRBD1 (6 bases). This CDR3 is built from 13 residues. Between the trimmed V and J ends, which lost 6 bases and 9 bases, there was a span of 17 bases. The chain's CDR3 is CASSLPYRESQYF. DNA of the CDR3: TGTGCCAGCAGCCTCCCTTACAGGGAATCCCAGTACTTC.

J is TRBJ2-1 and V is TRBV5-1; tentatively, D is TRBD2 (7 bases). V lost 1 base and J 8 bases, leaving 13 bases between the germline ends. The V gene's germline CDR1 is SGHRS and CDR2 YFSETQ. The CDR3 has 14 residues. CDR3: CASSLTGGSDEQFF. DNA for the CDR3: TGCGCCAGCAGCTTGACGGGGGGCAGCGATGAGCAGTTCTTC.

The chain uses TRBV20-1 and TRBJ2-5; D gene unclear. The CDR3 sequence is 16 residues long. Germline V lookup: CDR1 DFQATT, CDR2 SNEGSKA (reference sequence). V shed 0 bases and J shed 2 bases, with 16 bases lying between them. The CDR3 loop is CSARDRRAHRQETQYF. The DNA for the CDR3 is TGCAGTGCTAGAGACCGTAGAGCGCACCGACAAGAGACCCAGTACTTC.

This clonotype was found a few times. The chain combines TRBV12-3 or TRBV12-4 with TRBJ2-1, with 7 bases fitting TRBD2. The CDR3 totals 15 residues. The V gene end was trimmed by 6 bases and the J gene end by 8 bases; junction bases not matched to a gene: 13. CDR3 coding DNA: TGTGCCAGCAGCCCCGGAGTAGCGGGCGGCTATGAGCAGTTCTTC. Protein product: CASSPGVAGGYEQFF.